This passage covers 32 T cell receptor beta chains from one sample sequenced in a study of blood T cells in healthy people across ages. The authors ran a second PCR of roughly 6 to 12 cycles using a sample-barcoded 5' primer and a J-beta primer mix. A single record per CDR3 protein comes from TCRdb applying MiXCR to the 5' RACE reads. The data contain about 560,000 distinct CDR3 sequences, about a quarter of them singletons. These same records also appear under a second study, on T cells of mothers and their children.

Sequenced: blood. Source of these receptors: a boy between 2 and 10 years old in good health.

This chain connects TRBV27 to TRBJ1-1; TRBD1 agrees at 7 bases. Trimming cost V 7 bases and J 5 bases; bases outside gene matches: 13. This CDR3 spans 15 amino acids. Per the germline V gene, CDR1 is MNHEY and CDR2 is SMNVEV (reference sequence). The CDR3 is CASIRSGGARTEAFF. CDR3 DNA: TGTGCCAGCATTCGCTCAGGGGGGGCGAGGACTGAAGCTTTCTTT.

This chain joins TRBV9 and TRBJ2-4; D is undetermined. The CDR3 contains 12 residues. V was trimmed by 3 bases and J by 5 bases, leaving 6 bases between them. Germline lookup yields CDR1 SGDLS and CDR2 YYNGEE. In DNA, the CDR3 is TGTGCCAGCAGCGACGACCAAAACATTCAGTACTTC. As protein: CASSDDQNIQYF.

This clonotype has a handful of counts. The rearrangement uses TRBV5-1 and TRBJ2-5; D is possibly TRBD2 (6 bases). The CDR3 is 14 amino acids. Germline V gives CDR1 SGHRS, CDR2 YFSETQ. V lost 1 base and J 4 bases, leaving 11 bases between the germline ends. The CDR3 nucleotides are TGCGCCAGCAGCTTGCCACGGGGAGGAGAGACCCAGTACTTC. This gives the protein CASSLPRGGETQYF.

The chain is built from TRBV15 and TRBJ2-1; D remains ambiguous. The V end lost 3 bases, the J end lost 5 bases, and 8 bases lay between the germline ends. Germline-derived CDR1 and CDR2 are LNHNV and YYDKDF (reference sequence). This CDR3 contains 13 residues. CDR3 amino acids: CATSRGGDNEQFF. The CDR3 DNA follows: TGTGCCACCAGCAGGGGCGGAGACAATGAGCAGTTCTTC.

The chain is built from TRBV12-3 or TRBV12-4 and TRBJ2-3; D might be TRBD1 or TRBD2, each matching 6 bases. The CDR3 is made up of 16 amino acids. Trimming pared 3 bases from V and 1 base from J, leaving 14 bases between. The CDR3 protein is CASSFFSGARTDTQYF. The DNA for the CDR3 is TGTGCCAGCAGTTTTTTTTCGGGGGCCCGCACAGATACGCAGTATTTT.

This clonotype was observed a handful of times. This chain uses TRBV14 with TRBJ2-5; D may match TRBD1 or TRBD2 (5 bases each). V was cut by 4 bases and J by 1 base, with 16 bases left in between. Germline V gene lookup returns CDR1 SGHDN and CDR2 FVKESK. The CDR3 has 16 amino acids. CDR3 nucleotide sequence: TGTGCCAGCAGCCGTTCGGGACCGACAACCCAAGAGACCCAGTACTTC. This encodes CASSRSGPTTQETQYF.

This clonotype appeared a few times. The chain employs TRBV7-9 and TRBJ2-6; unclear D gene. This CDR3 has 18 residues. From germline, CDR1 is SEHNR and CDR2 FQNEAQ (reference sequence). The V gene lost 6 bases and the J gene lost 0 bases, with 18 bases spanning the gap. In DNA form, the CDR3 reads TGTGCCAGCAGAGGCAAAATAAGGGCACGCTCTGGGGCCAACGTCCTGACTTTC. Its protein is CASRGKIRARSGANVLTF.

The DNA of the CDR3 is TGTGCCAGCAGTCCTGCTCAGGATCCTAGCACAGATACGCAGTATTTT. Residues: CASSPAQDPSTDTQYF. J is TRBJ2-3 and V is TRBV6-5; D is unclear. The CDR3 contains 16 residues. CDR1 and CDR2 from the germline V gene are MNHEY and SVGAGI. V was trimmed by 5 bases and J by 0 bases, leaving 15 bases between them.

This clonotype was detected only a few times. The J gene is TRBJ1-2, the V gene TRBV18, with D unresolved. V was clipped by 3 bases and J by 6 bases, with 11 bases between them. CDR1 and CDR2 from the germline V gene are KGHSH and LQKENI. The CDR3 totals 13 residues. CDR3 region: CASSPDREHGYTF. The CDR3 DNA reads TGTGCCAGCTCACCCGATCGGGAGCATGGCTACACCTTC.

The J gene is TRBJ2-2, the V gene TRBV7-2; 8 nucleotides agree with TRBD1. V lost 6 bases to trimming and J lost 7 bases; unmatched junction nucleotides: 7. The germline V gene has CDR1 SGHTA and CDR2 FQGNSA. This CDR3 region has 14 residues. The CDR3 here is CASRPPTGGGELFF. CDR3 in DNA: TGTGCCAGCAGACCACCCACAGGGGGCGGGGAGCTGTTTTTT.

This clonotype showed up just a few times. The chain links TRBV27 to TRBJ2-1, with a weak D call TRBD2 (6 bases). Trimming cost V 7 bases and J 5 bases, with 12 bases left between them. Germline V gene sequence: CDR1 MNHEY, CDR2 SMNVEV (reference sequence). CDR3 length: 13 amino acids. The CDR3 DNA follows: TGTGCCAGCAAGGCTAGCGAGGACAATGAGCAGTTCTTC. It codes for CASKASEDNEQFF.

This sequence joins TRBV10-3 and TRBJ2-7; TRBD2 aligns across 11 bases. Germline values: CDR1 ENHRY, CDR2 SYGVKD. CDR3 length: 13 residues. The J segment lost 7 bases and the V segment lost 8 bases, leaving 7 bases of the junction unmatched. CDR3 coding DNA: TGTGCCATCGGAACTAGCGGGAGTGGAGAGCAGTACTTC. The encoded protein is CAIGTSGSGEQYF.

V usage is TRBV9 and J usage is TRBJ2-5, with D possibly called TRBD1 or TRBD2 (5 bases each). The J call may be incorrect, as the DNA end agrees better with TRBJ2-7. Germline V gene sequence: CDR1 SGDLS, CDR2 YYNGEE. CDR3 size: 12 residues. The CDR3 nucleotides read TGTGCCAGCAGCGTCAGGGAGAACGAGCAGTACTTC. Encoded protein: CASSVRENEQYF.

This clonotype came up a few times. The chain joins TRBV20-1 to TRBJ2-3; 12 bases align to TRBD2. The CDR3 totals 15 residues. Trimming cost V 6 bases and J 4 bases; bases outside gene matches: 8. Per the germline V gene, CDR1 is DFQATT and CDR2 is SNEGSKA (reference sequence). The CDR3 is CSAARLAGGSDTQYF. The CDR3 DNA sequence: TGCAGTGCCGCAAGGCTAGCGGGGGGGTCAGATACGCAGTATTTT.

The rearrangement links TRBV20-1 to TRBJ1-1; D uncertain. The germline CDR1 and CDR2 sequences are DFQATT and SNEGSKA (reference sequence). There are 13 residues in the CDR3. Trimming removed 5 bases from V and 4 bases from J, with 14 bases in between. In DNA form, the CDR3 reads TGCAGTGCTCCAGACGTAGGGCCCACTGAAGCTTTCTTT. It encodes CSAPDVGPTEAFF.

Comment on this clonotype: The junction does not match germline at one end; this may be a read error. The chain employs TRBV12-3 or TRBV12-4 and TRBJ1-1; weak D call: TRBD1 (6 bases). This CDR3 has 12 amino acids. CDR3 nucleotides: TGTGCCAGCAGGTTAGGGGGTACTGAGGCTTTCTTT. Translated: CASRLGGTEAFF.

This clonotype was observed at least ten times. The gene calls are TRBV10-3 and TRBJ2-5; 8 bases fit TRBD1. Trimming at V came to 9 bases and at J to 5 bases, leaving 8 bases not matched to a gene. Germline V gene data show CDR1 as ENHRY and CDR2 as SYGVKD. The CDR3 has 13 amino acids. This CDR3 reads CAIRQGQRETQYF. The CDR3 DNA reads as TGTGCCATACGACAGGGGCAAAGGGAGACCCAGTACTTC.

This clonotype was detected a few times. This chain uses TRBV29-1 with TRBJ1-1; possible D gene TRBD1, 6 bases. The CDR3 loop spans 10 amino acids. CDR1 is SQVTM and CDR2 is ANQGSEA in the germline V gene. The germline V and J ends were trimmed by 6 bases and 8 bases, with 10 bases remaining between them. The CDR3, as DNA: TGCAGCGTGGCCACAGGGGAAGCTTTCTTT. Translated: CSVATGEAFF.

This chain links TRBV9 with TRBJ2-5; no definite D call. V was trimmed by 2 bases and J by 4 bases, leaving 9 bases between them. This CDR3 is 13 amino acids long. In germline, CDR1 is SGDLS, CDR2 YYNGEE. CDR3 in DNA: TGTGCCAGCAGCGTTAGTGGGCCAGAGACCCAGTACTTC. Encoded protein: CASSVSGPETQYF.

This clonotype was seen a few times. This chain uses TRBV6-5 with TRBJ1-1, with a possible D match to TRBD1 (6 bases). Germline V gene lookup returns CDR1 MNHEY and CDR2 SVGAGI. Trimming pared 8 bases from V and 4 bases from J, leaving 14 bases between. This CDR3 region has 13 residues. Here the CDR3 reads CASGSGVSTEAFF. As DNA, the CDR3 is TGTGCCAGCGGGTCAGGGGTTAGCACTGAAGCTTTCTTT.

This clonotype has a handful of counts. The rearrangement uses TRBV29-1 and TRBJ2-7; the D gene could be TRBD1 or TRBD2 (5 bases each). V was shortened by 3 bases and J by 2 bases, with 17 bases between the two germline ends. Germline V gene lookup returns CDR1 SQVTM and CDR2 ANQGSEA. The CDR3 sequence is 15 residues long. The chain's CDR3 is CSVEKSGYRPYEQYF. For the CDR3, the DNA is TGCAGCGTTGAGAAGAGCGGCTACAGGCCCTACGAGCAGTACTTC.

This chain links TRBV3-1 with TRBJ2-5; TRBD1 matches 7 bases. The end of the DNA fits TRBJ2-1 better, so the J call may be wrong. This CDR3 has 12 amino acids. Germline V CDR1 and CDR2: LGHDT, YNNKEL (reference sequence). The CDR3 sequence: CASRGPGGEQFF. As DNA, the CDR3 is TGTGCCAGCAGGGGACCAGGGGGTGAGCAGTTCTTC.

This clonotype showed up just a few times. V usage is TRBV29-1 and J usage is TRBJ2-1; D remains unclear. Trimming left V 7 bases short and J 2 bases short, with 18 bases between. Germline CDR1 SQVTM, CDR2 ANQGSEA. The CDR3 runs to 15 residues. DNA of the CDR3: TGCAGCGGAACGACTCAAGAAAGGCCCTACAATGAGCAGTTCTTC. Encoded protein: CSGTTQERPYNEQFF.

This clonotype has ten or more counts. V gene TRBV3-1 combines with J gene TRBJ2-7; the match to TRBD2 covers 7 bases. The V and J ends lost 2 bases and 2 bases, in that order; junction bases with no gene match: 6. CDR1 and CDR2 from the germline V gene are LGHDT and YNNKEL (reference sequence). The CDR3 is 15 amino acids. The CDR3 DNA sequence: TGTGCCAGCAGCCAAAGTGGGGGGGGTGCCTACGAGCAGTACTTC. Its translation is CASSQSGGGAYEQYF.

The chain combines TRBV6-2 or TRBV6-3 with TRBJ2-1, with D possibly being TRBD2 (7 bases). Trimming took 8 bases from V and 7 from J, leaving 18 bases between them. This CDR3 contains 14 residues. CDR1 is MNHEY and CDR2 is SVGEGT in the germline V gene. The CDR3 DNA sequence: TGTGCCAGCGGCCGGCGGGGGCCCAATAATGAGCAGTTCTTC. This translates into CASGRRGPNNEQFF.

This chain connects TRBV20-1 to TRBJ2-7, with 9 bases aligning to TRBD2. TRBJ2-1 matches the DNA end more closely, so the J call is doubtful. The CDR3 totals 15 residues. Per the germline V gene, CDR1 is DFQATT and CDR2 is SNEGSKA (reference sequence). The CDR3 protein is CSASARTSVSNEQFF. Written as DNA, the CDR3 is TGCAGTGCTAGCGCCCGGACTAGCGTGTCCAATGAGCAGTTCTTC.

This clonotype was observed a handful of times. The chain is built from TRBV29-1 and TRBJ2-7; D perhaps matches TRBD1 (5 bases). CDR3 length equals 12 residues. V shed 5 bases and J shed 2 bases, with 10 bases lying between them. Germline V lookup: CDR1 SQVTM, CDR2 ANQGSEA. The CDR3 is CSVLDTAYEQYF. The CDR3 bases are TGCAGCGTTTTGGACACCGCCTACGAGCAGTACTTC.

This clonotype was counted a few times. This chain joins TRBV2 and TRBJ2-5; TRBD2 matches 10 bases. The CDR3 sequence is 17 residues long. The germline CDR1 and CDR2 sequences are SNHLY and FYNNEI. The V gene end was trimmed by 3 bases and the J gene end by 0 bases; junction bases not matched to a gene: 7. CDR3 nucleotide sequence: TGTGCCAGCAGTGATGACCGGACTAGCGGAGACCAAGAGACCCAGTACTTC. This translates into CASSDDRTSGDQETQYF.

The gene calls are TRBV7-9 and TRBJ2-5, with 11 bases matching TRBD2. The germline V gene encodes CDR1 SEHNR and CDR2 FQNEAQ (reference sequence). V dropped 5 bases and J dropped 5; count of bases not matched to a gene: 16. CDR3 length: 18 amino acids. DNA for the CDR3: TGTGCCAGCAGCGTACCGGGACTAGCGGAGTCCCAGGGCGAGACCCAGTACTTC. Translation: CASSVPGLAESQGETQYF. The variable domain in full, completed from reference TRBV7-9 and TRBJ2-5, reads DTGVSQNPRHKITKRGQNVTFRCDPISEHNRLYWYRQTLGQGPEFLTYFQNEAQLEKSRLLSDRFSAERPKGSFSTLEIQRTEQGDSAMYLCASSVPGLAESQGETQYFGPGTRLLVL.

This clonotype has only a few counts. The V call is TRBV20-1, the J call TRBJ2-7, with D possibly matching TRBD2 (7 bases). V shed 1 base and J shed 6 bases, with 13 bases lying between them. This CDR3 is built from 13 residues. In germline, CDR1 is DFQATT, CDR2 SNEGSKA (reference sequence). The DNA of the CDR3 is TGCAGTGCTAGAGTCGTCGGGGGGCCCGAGCAGTACTTC. It is translated as CSARVVGGPEQYF.

In this sample, this clonotype turned up a few times. The V call is TRBV11-2, the J call TRBJ1-1; D uncertain. The CDR3 totals 16 residues. V lost 0 bases, J lost 3 bases, and 14 bases lay in between. Germline CDR1 and CDR2: SGHAT and FQNNGV. DNA for the CDR3: TGTGCCAGCAGCTTAGAGCGGGGATGGGAGGACACTGAAGCTTTCTTT. Translation: CASSLERGWEDTEAFF.

The rearrangement uses TRBV29-1 and TRBJ2-5, with D perhaps matching TRBD2 (5 bases). CDR1 is SQVTM, CDR2 ANQGSEA, per germline. V lost 2 bases to trimming and J lost 13 bases, with 17 bases between them. The CDR3 has 12 amino acids. This CDR3 is CSVERSGSVRYF. For the CDR3, the DNA is TGCAGCGTTGAACGTTCGGGATCTGTCCGGTACTTC.